These 8 T cell receptor beta chains originate from one sample sequenced in a study of blood T cells in healthy people across ages. The authors ran a second PCR of about 6 to 11 cycles using a sample-barcoded 5' primer and a J-beta primer mix. One entry per CDR3 protein, called by TCRdb with MiXCR from the 5' RACE reads. The sample gives 500,000 to 600,000 distinct CDR3 sequences, 27% of which show up once; approximately 18% is in the top ten. Sequencing input: blood. The receptors were sampled from a woman between 65 and 79 years old in good health.

This clonotype was recorded at least ten times. The chain uses TRBV7-2 and TRBJ1-6; D is possibly TRBD1 (5 bases). This CDR3 has 15 amino acids. The V gene lost 2 bases and the J gene lost 9 bases, with 14 bases spanning the gap. Per germline, CDR1 SGHTA and CDR2 FQGNSA. CDR3 loop: CASSLMGQGASPLHF. The CDR3 bases are TGTGCCAGCAGCTTAATGGGCCAGGGAGCTTCACCCCTCCACTTT.

The chain has TRBV5-4 and TRBJ2-3; maybe TRBD2 (6 bases). There are 15 residues in the CDR3. Trimming pared 10 bases from V and 5 bases from J, leaving 23 bases between. CDR1 SGHNT and CDR2 YYREEE come from the germline V gene (reference sequence). CDR3 coding DNA: TGTGCCGGAGCGAGGCAGGGAGGCGTGGGAGATACGCAGTATTTT. Translation: CAGARQGGVGDTQYF. The full variable domain, its missing parts supplied by reference TRBV5-4 and TRBJ2-3, is ETGVTQSPTHLIKTRGQQVTLRCSSQSGHNTVSWYQQALGQGPQFIFQYYREEENGRGNFPPRFSGLQFPNYSSELNVNALELDDSALYLCAGARQGGVGDTQYFGPGTRLTVL.

This clonotype was found a few times. V usage is TRBV5-1 and J usage is TRBJ2-3, with TRBD2 as a possible D gene (5 bases). The CDR3 consists of 15 residues. Germline lookup yields CDR1 SGHRS and CDR2 YFSETQ. Trimming removed 0 bases at V and 6 bases at J, with 14 bases between. The CDR3 DNA reads as TGCGCCAGCAGCTTGGTAAATTCGGGCGGGGATACGCAGTATTTT. Its protein is CASSLVNSGGDTQYF.

This clonotype came up a few times. The chain combines TRBV27 with TRBJ2-3; possibly TRBD2 for D (5 bases). The ends were cut back, 8 bases at V and 4 bases at J, with 16 bases in the middle. Germline-derived CDR1 and CDR2 are MNHEY and SMNVEV (reference sequence). The CDR3 totals 14 residues. The CDR3 reads CASSPRGVADTQYF. CDR3 coding DNA: TGTGCCAGCTCTCCACGGGGAGTAGCAGATACGCAGTATTTT.

This sequence joins TRBV7-2 and TRBJ1-1; D might be TRBD1 (6 bases). Between the trimmed V and J ends, which lost 2 bases and 10 bases, there was a span of 11 bases. The CDR3 contains 12 residues. Germline assignment: CDR1 SGHTA and CDR2 FQGNSA. DNA for the CDR3: TGTGCCAGCAGCTTACGGCCAGGGGCAGCTTTCTTT. Translating it yields CASSLRPGAAFF.

The chain has TRBV6-1 and TRBJ2-5; 9 positions agree with TRBD1. J lost 7 bases, V lost 11 bases, and 11 bases had no gene match. This CDR3 has 13 residues. Germline assignment: CDR1 MNHNS and CDR2 SASEGT. The CDR3 reads CAGTGGEGGTQYF. The CDR3 nucleotides read TGTGCCGGAACAGGGGGCGAAGGAGGGACCCAGTACTTC.

This clonotype showed up just a few times. CDR3 sequence: CASKREKGEAFF. CDR3 coding DNA: TGTGCCAGCAAACGGGAAAAAGGTGAAGCTTTCTTT. The chain carries TRBV11-3 and TRBJ1-1; D gene unclear. Germline V lookup: CDR1 SGHNT, CDR2 YENEEA. The CDR3 spans 12 residues. V was shortened by 7 bases and J by 7 bases, with 13 bases between the two germline ends.

The chain carries TRBV29-1 and TRBJ1-4; the match to TRBD1 covers 7 bases. V gave up 5 bases and J gave up 4 bases; unmatched junction bases: 4. The CDR3 runs 13 residues. Germline V gene sequence: CDR1 SQVTM, CDR2 ANQGSEA. CDR3 in DNA: TGCAGCGTTACCGGGACAGTTAATGAAAAACTGTTTTTT. Its protein is CSVTGTVNEKLFF.